What follows are 10 T cell receptor beta chains derived from one specimen sequenced in a study of blood T cell repertoires in COVID-19. Generated by immunoSEQ multiplex PCR, the TCRdb table keeps only in-frame clones and is missing some. The sample has 20,000 to 25,000 clones, 89% seen once. Sequenced input: peripheral blood. The receptors stem from a human donor with active COVID-19. The donor label of this sample is uncertain.

This chain uses TRBV5-1 with TRBJ1-2; D is possibly TRBD1 (5 bases). The CDR3 totals 15 residues. Germline loops: CDR1 SGHRS, CDR2 YFSETQ. The V end lost 5 bases, the J end lost 0 bases, and 14 bases lay between the germline ends. The CDR3 sequence is CASRRDFSTNYGYTF. In DNA, the CDR3 is TGCGCCAGCAGACGGGACTTTTCGACTAACTATGGCTACACCTTC.

V gene TRBV27 combines with J gene TRBJ2-1, with 9 bases identical to TRBD2. V shed 4 bases, J shed 4 bases, and the junction held 8 bases outside the gene matches. There are 16 residues in the CDR3. The germline V gene has CDR1 MNHEY and CDR2 SMNVEV (reference sequence). Here the CDR3 reads CASSSGSGSGYNEQFF. Written as DNA, the CDR3 is TGTGCCAGCAGTTCCGGTAGCGGGAGCGGGTACAATGAGCAGTTCTTC.

The chain employs TRBV5-5 and TRBJ2-3; no reliable D call. V shed 4 bases and J shed 3 bases, with 9 bases lying between them. Germline-derived CDR1 and CDR2 are SGHKS and YYEKEE (reference sequence). The CDR3 totals 13 residues. The CDR3 sequence is CASSPSETDTQYF. The CDR3, as DNA: TGTGCCAGCAGCCCTTCCGAGACAGATACGCAGTATTTT.

The chain links TRBV24-1 to TRBJ2-3, with TRBD1 matching over 7 bases. The length of the CDR3 is 13 residues. Germline CDR1 and CDR2: KGHDR and SFDVKD. The CDR3 DNA sequence: TGTGCAACAGGGGTCAGTAACACAGATACGCAGTATTTT. As protein: CATGVSNTDTQYF.

The gene calls are TRBV28 and TRBJ2-7; TRBD1 might be the D (5 bases). In germline, CDR1 is MDHEN, CDR2 SYDVKM. Trimming stripped 3 bases from V and 0 bases from J, with 9 bases between. The CDR3 totals 14 residues. CDR3 bases: TGTGCCAGCAGTTTTCAGGGTAGCTCCTACGAGCAGTACTTC. It codes for CASSFQGSSYEQYF.

V usage is TRBV6-4 and J usage is TRBJ1-6; TRBD1 might be the D (6 bases). The CDR3 runs 16 residues. CDR1 is MRHNA and CDR2 is SNTAGT in the germline V gene. V lost 6 bases and J 6 bases, leaving 18 bases between the germline ends. The CDR3 protein is CASRRVGGAGNSPLHF. Here the CDR3 DNA reads TGTGCCAGCAGAAGGGTCGGGGGGGCCGGTAATTCACCCCTCCACTTT.

This chain joins TRBV28 and TRBJ1-2, with D uncertain. CDR3 length: 14 residues. Germline V gene lookup returns CDR1 MDHEN and CDR2 SYDVKM. Trimming took 4 bases from V and 3 from J, leaving 12 bases between them. The CDR3 loop is CASSSSTGYYGYTF. The CDR3 DNA reads TGTGCCAGCAGTTCCTCGACGGGTTACTATGGCTACACCTTC.

The table lists this clone with a count of one. Written as DNA, the CDR3 is TGTGCCAGCAGGCGACAAGGGGCCCAAGAGACCCAGTACTTC. Amino acids: CASRRQGAQETQYF. This chain links TRBV6-5 with TRBJ2-5; D is possibly TRBD1 (5 bases). The CDR3 length is 14 residues. Deletions cut 6 bases from V and 1 base from J, with 12 bases between. Germline CDR1 reads MNHEY; CDR2 reads SVGAGI.

The chain has TRBV19 and TRBJ1-5; TRBD1 aligns across 7 bases. The ends lost 5 bases at V and 6 bases at J; junction bases unmatched: 10. CDR3 size: 15 residues. Germline V gives CDR1 LNHDA, CDR2 SQIVND (reference sequence). The CDR3, as DNA: TGTGCCAGTAGTGTATCACAGGGGAGAGGTCAGCCCCAGCATTTT. Residues: CASSVSQGRGQPQHF.

CDR3 bases: TGTGCCAGCAGTCGGACAGTGGGGGAGGGCTATGGCTACACCTTC. This translates into CASSRTVGEGYGYTF. This chain connects TRBV6-5 to TRBJ1-2; D possibly corresponds to TRBD1 (6 bases). Germline CDR1 reads MNHEY; CDR2 reads SVGAGI. The V end lost 5 bases, the J end lost 4 bases, and 17 bases lay between the germline ends. CDR3 length equals 15 residues.